This TCR beta chain comes out of a study of identical twins' blood T cells. Per the germline V gene, CDR1 is LGHDT and CDR2 is YNNKEL (reference sequence). The CDR3 extends over 15 amino acids. V gave up 5 bases and J gave up 4 bases; unmatched junction bases: 10. The table lists this clonotype with a few counts. TCR cDNA libraries came from RNA via a modified published protocol. Authors' analysis steps: Each library had roughly 2 to 3.6 million CDR3 reads and about 100,000 to nearly 500,000 clonotypes. TCRdb ran MiXCR on the 5' RACE reads and lists one entry per CDR3 protein. These V and J calls are TCRdb output, not the study's own analysis. This table holds 350,000 to 400,000 distinct CDR3 sequences, around 30% found once.

This TCR came from a woman aged 18-49 years in good health. The V and J genes are TRBV3-1 and TRBJ1-1; 7 bases are shared with TRBD1. Specimen: PBMCs. CDR3 sequence (DNA): TGTGCCAGCAGCTCATGGACAGGTGGGAGCACTGAAGCTTTCTTT. Encoded protein: CASSSWTGGSTEAFF. Variable domain in full (rest from reference TRBV3-1 and TRBJ1-1): DTAVSQTPKYLVTQMGNDKSIKCEQNLGHDTMYWYKQDSKKFLKIMFSYNNKELIINETVPNRFSPKSPDKAHLNLHINSLELGDSAVYFCASSSWTGGSTEAFFGQGTRLTVV.